This T cell receptor (beta chain) was identified in a study of blood T cell repertoires in COVID-19. The overall study: PBMCs, B-cell-depleted T cells, or T cells were the source of the cDNA or gDNA that made up the material.

Authors' processing steps: Estimation of nucleated cell counts relied on the amplification of reference gene primers. The assay was immunoSEQ multiplex PCR, and TCRdb's table has in-frame clones only and misses some. The D gene and trimming were derived from the DNA, and the V and J assignments and clone size from that table. The sample lists about 210,000 clones, more than 80% seen once, with about 9% in the top ten. J was trimmed by 2 bases and V by 5 bases; bases with no gene match: 7. The CDR3 is 15 residues long. Germline V gene data show CDR1 as LNHDA and CDR2 as SQIVND (reference sequence). Two negative PCRs, clearance, or symptom resolution were required of recovered Cohort 3 donors.

The sample consisted of PBMCs or T cells enriched from blood (not recorded which). The gene calls are TRBV19 and TRBJ2-7, with 9 bases lining up with TRBD1. The clonotype was recovered from a man aged 40-49 years who had recovered from COVID-19. The CDR3, as DNA: TGTGCCAGTAGTTCCCGCTGGACAGGGGCCTACGAGCAGTACTTC. It translates to CASSSRWTGAYEQYF.